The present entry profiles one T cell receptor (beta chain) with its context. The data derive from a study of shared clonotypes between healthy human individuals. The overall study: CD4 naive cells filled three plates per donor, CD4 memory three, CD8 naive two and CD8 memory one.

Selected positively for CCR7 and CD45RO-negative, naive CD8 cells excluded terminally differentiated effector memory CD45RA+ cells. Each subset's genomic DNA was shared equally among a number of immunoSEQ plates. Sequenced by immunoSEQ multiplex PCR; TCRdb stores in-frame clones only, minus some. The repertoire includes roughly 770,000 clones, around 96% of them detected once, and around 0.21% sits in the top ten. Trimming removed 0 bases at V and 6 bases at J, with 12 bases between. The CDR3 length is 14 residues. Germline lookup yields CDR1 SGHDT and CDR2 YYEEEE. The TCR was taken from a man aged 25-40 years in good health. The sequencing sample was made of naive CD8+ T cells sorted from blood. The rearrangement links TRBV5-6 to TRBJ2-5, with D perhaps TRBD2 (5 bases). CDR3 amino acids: CASSLGSGMQTQYF. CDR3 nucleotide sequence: TGTGCCAGCAGCTTGGGATCCGGGATGCAGACCCAGTACTTC.